The TCR beta chain described here comes from a study of vaccination effects on CD4 cells after COVID-19. Regarding this clone: Antigen unknown.

Some clones are missing from TCRdb's copy, which holds only in-frame ones; the method was immunoSEQ multiplex PCR. There are fewer than 30,000 clones in the sample; more than 70% occur only once, and 25% to 35% lies in the top ten. The study, taken as a whole, reports: Early timepoints after infection were absent, and convalescent patients were few in the study. Cross-reaction with common cold coronaviruses was seen in only 1 of 255 vaccine-induced clones from healthy vaccinees.

After expansion with viral peptide pools in the ViraFEST assay, antigen-specific CD4+ T cells were sequenced. Subsequent to approximately 9 days of culture, CD4+ T cells were isolated. Prior SARS-CoV-2 infection was absent in the vaccine recipients, as shown by negative nucleocapsid antibodies. Half-medium changes using IL-2 medium occurred on days 3 and 7. Deletions cut 3 bases from V and 6 bases from J, with 18 bases between. Germline CDR1 and CDR2: MNHNS and SASEGT. This CDR3 is 15 amino acids long. The genes are TRBV6-1 and TRBJ2-7; weak D call: TRBD1 (6 bases). This sequence originates from a human donor who received a COVID-19 vaccine. Sample: CD4+ T cells from PBMCs cultured with SARS-CoV-2 spike peptides, taken before COVID-19 vaccination. In DNA, the CDR3 is TGTGCCAGCAGTGACGAGTTGACAGGTTCCATCGAGCAGTACTTC. Its translation is CASSDELTGSIEQYF.